Only one count was recorded for the clone carrying this T cell receptor beta chain. Trimming stripped 5 bases from V and 4 bases from J, with 17 bases between. The CDR3 has 15 amino acids. Per germline, CDR1 SGHTA and CDR2 FQGNSA. This record belongs to a study of technical replicates of blood from a handful of donors. The assay was immunoSEQ multiplex PCR, and TCRdb's table has in-frame clones only and misses some. The table has about 89,000 clones, 85% to 95% seen once; the top ten hold roughly 0.26%. The J gene is TRBJ1-2, the V gene TRBV7-2; no reliable D call. This clonotype was sampled from a human donor in good health. The sequenced sample consisted of T cells isolated from PBMCs. This CDR3 reads CASSPRAYGFYGYTF. The CDR3 region has the DNA TGTGCCAGCAGCCCCCGCGCTTACGGGTTCTATGGCTACACCTTC.